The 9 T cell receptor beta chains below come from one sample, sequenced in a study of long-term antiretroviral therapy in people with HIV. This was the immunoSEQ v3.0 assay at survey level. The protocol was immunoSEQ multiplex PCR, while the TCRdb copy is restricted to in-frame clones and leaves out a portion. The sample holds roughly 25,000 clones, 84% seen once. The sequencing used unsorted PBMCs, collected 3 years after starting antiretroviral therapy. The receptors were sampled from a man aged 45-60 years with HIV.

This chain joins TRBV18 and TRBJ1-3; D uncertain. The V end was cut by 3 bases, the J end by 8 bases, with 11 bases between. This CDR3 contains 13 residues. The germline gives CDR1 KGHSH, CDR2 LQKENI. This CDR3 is CASSPDFTDTIYF. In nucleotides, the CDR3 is TGTGCCAGCTCACCCGATTTTACGGACACCATATATTTT.

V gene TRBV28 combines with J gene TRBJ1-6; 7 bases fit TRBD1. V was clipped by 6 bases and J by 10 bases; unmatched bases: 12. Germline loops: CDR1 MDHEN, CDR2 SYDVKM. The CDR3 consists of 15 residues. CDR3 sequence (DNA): TGTGCCAGCAGCCCTGGGGCAGGGGGGTGGTCACCCCTCCACTTT. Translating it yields CASSPGAGGWSPLHF.

In nucleotides, the CDR3 is TGTGCCAGTAGTCTCGGGGATAGCACAGATACGCAGTATTTT. It encodes CASSLGDSTDTQYF. The V and J genes are TRBV19 and TRBJ2-3, with D possibly TRBD2 on 5 matching bases. V was pared by 5 bases and J by 0 bases, with 9 bases between. This CDR3 spans 14 amino acids. Germline V gives CDR1 LNHDA, CDR2 SQIVND (reference sequence). The complete variable domain, with remaining parts taken from reference TRBV19 and TRBJ2-3, reads DGGITQSPKYLFRKEGQNVTLSCEQNLNHDAMYWYRQDPGQGLRLIYYSQIVNDFQKGDIAEGYSVSREKKESFPLTVTSAQKNPTAFYLCASSLGDSTDTQYFGPGTRLTVL.

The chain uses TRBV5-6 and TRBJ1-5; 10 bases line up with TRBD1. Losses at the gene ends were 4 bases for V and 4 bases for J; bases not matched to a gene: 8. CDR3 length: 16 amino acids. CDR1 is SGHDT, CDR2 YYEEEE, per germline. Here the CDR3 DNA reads TGTGCCAGCAGCGCTGGGACAGGGGAAAGAAATCAGCCCCAGCATTTT. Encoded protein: CASSAGTGERNQPQHF.

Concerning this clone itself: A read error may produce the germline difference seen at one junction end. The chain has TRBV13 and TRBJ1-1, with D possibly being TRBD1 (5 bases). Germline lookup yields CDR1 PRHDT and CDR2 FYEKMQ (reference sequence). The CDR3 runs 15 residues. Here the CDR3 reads CASSLDAGVDTEVFF. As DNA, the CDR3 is TGTGCCAGCAGCTTAGACGCGGGGGTCGACACTGAAGTTTTCTTT.

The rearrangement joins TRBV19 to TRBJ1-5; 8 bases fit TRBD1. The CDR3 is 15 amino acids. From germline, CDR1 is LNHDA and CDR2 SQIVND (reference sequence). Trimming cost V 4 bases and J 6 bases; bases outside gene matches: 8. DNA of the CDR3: TGTGCCAGTAGTACGGACAGGGCGTGGAGTCAGCCCCAGCATTTT. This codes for CASSTDRAWSQPQHF.

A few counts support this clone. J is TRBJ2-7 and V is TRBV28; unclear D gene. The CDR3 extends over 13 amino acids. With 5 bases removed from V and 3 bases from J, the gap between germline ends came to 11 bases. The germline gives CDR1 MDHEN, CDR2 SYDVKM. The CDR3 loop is CASSPNFGYEQYF. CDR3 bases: TGTGCCAGCAGTCCTAATTTTGGCTACGAGCAGTACTTC.

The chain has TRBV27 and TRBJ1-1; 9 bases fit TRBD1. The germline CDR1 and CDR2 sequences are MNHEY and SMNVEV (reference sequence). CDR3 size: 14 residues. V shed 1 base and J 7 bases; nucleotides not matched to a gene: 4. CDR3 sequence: CASSLLRGQGEAFF. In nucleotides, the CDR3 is TGTGCCAGCAGTTTATTAAGGGGACAGGGTGAAGCTTTCTTT.

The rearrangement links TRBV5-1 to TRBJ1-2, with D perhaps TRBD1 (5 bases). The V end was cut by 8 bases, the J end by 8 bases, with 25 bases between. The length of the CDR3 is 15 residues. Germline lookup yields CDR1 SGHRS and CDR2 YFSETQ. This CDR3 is CASGHTTGRVVGYTF. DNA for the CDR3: TGCGCCAGTGGACACACTACGGGTAGAGTGGTAGGCTACACCTTC. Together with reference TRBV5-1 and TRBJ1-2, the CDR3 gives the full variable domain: KAGVTQTPRYLIKTRGQQVTLSCSPISGHRSVSWYQQTPGQGLQFLFEYFSETQRNKGNFPGRFSGRQFSNSRSEMNVSTLELGDSALYLCASGHTTGRVVGYTFGSGTRLTVV.